This T cell receptor (beta chain) was found in a study of beta chain features in type 1 diabetes. Study-wide background: The patient and healthy donor groups were comparable for age, gender and cell yields.

Expressed TCRB transcripts were sequenced because the entire RNA isolate underwent reverse transcription. Repertoires were generated with immunoSEQ multiplex PCR, while TCRdb's copy carries only in-frame clones and drops some. The sample consists of 400,000 to 450,000 clones, approximately 13% of them appearing once. This clone turned up a few times. The antigen remains undetermined. The study, taken as a whole, reports: VDJ junctions sequenced from type 1 diabetes patients showed fewer insertions and more deletions.

V shed 3 bases, J shed 1 base, and the junction held 9 bases outside the gene matches. The CDR3 is made up of 17 amino acids. Germline assignment: CDR1 LNHDA and CDR2 SQIVND (reference sequence). The specimen sequenced was naive CD4+ T cells from blood. The V and J genes are TRBV19 and TRBJ2-5; TRBD1 matches at 9 bases. The source of this sequence is a man aged 30 to 45 in good health. The CDR3 bases are TGTGCCAGTAGTATTCCCCTGGGGGGACAGGGCCAAGAGACCCAGTACTTC. Translating gives CASSIPLGGQGQETQYF.